This is a list of T cell receptor beta chains from one sample in a study of shared clonotypes between healthy human individuals. Using immunoSEQ multiplex PCR, the repertoire was profiled, and TCRdb retains in-frame clones only, with some absent. The profile shows around 510,000 clones, roughly 95% of them singletons. The sequenced sample consisted of naive CD4+ T cells sorted from blood. Receptors were obtained from a woman aged 30 to 39 in good health. CDR3s leave out the opening cysteine and the closing phenylalanine or tryptophan. D genes are given only for firm matches.

v_gene: TRBV27; d_gene: .; CDR3aa: ASSLQGNTEAF
v_gene: TRBV29-1; d_gene: .; CDR3aa: SVEKGGHTGGYT
v_gene: TRBV28; d_gene: .; CDR3aa: ASSRDSGANVLT
v_gene: TRBV29-1; d_gene: .; CDR3aa: SVGTVSYEQY
v_gene: TRBV5-4; d_gene: TRBD1; CDR3aa: ATTQGPNIGGNTIY
v_gene: TRBV9; d_gene: TRBD2; CDR3aa: ASSVGTSGDYEQY
v_gene: TRBV2; d_gene: .; CDR3aa: ASSPRGQPQH
v_gene: TRBV28; d_gene: TRBD2; CDR3aa: ASSFIAGGYEQY
v_gene: TRBV5-1; d_gene: TRBD2; CDR3aa: ASSLVAGNGELF
v_gene: TRBV7-3; d_gene: TRBD1; CDR3aa: ASTLEEPQGAGEKLF
v_gene: TRBV5-1; d_gene: TRBD1; CDR3aa: ASSSDRGRETQY
v_gene: TRBV5-1; d_gene: .; CDR3aa: ASSLFLSARGQHYEQY
v_gene: TRBV7-6; d_gene: .; CDR3aa: ASSPQGMDGYT
v_gene: TRBV4-3; d_gene: .; CDR3aa: ASSHSDTQY
v_gene: TRBV7-9; d_gene: TRBD2; CDR3aa: ASSSSGLAAVYEQY
v_gene: TRBV5-1; d_gene: .; CDR3aa: ASSALRAEVYEQY
v_gene: TRBV5-1; d_gene: .; CDR3aa: ASSPGITTGSATNEKLF
v_gene: TRBV20-1; d_gene: .; CDR3aa: SASVSYEQY
v_gene: TRBV19; d_gene: .; CDR3aa: ASSRLARSPEQF
v_gene: TRBV5-1; d_gene: TRBD1; CDR3aa: ASSFRQAKPGQVLHEQY
v_gene: TRBV25-1; d_gene: .; CDR3aa: ASSGQPKKLF
v_gene: TRBV28; d_gene: TRBD2; CDR3aa: ASSLAGAASYNEQF
v_gene: TRBV14; d_gene: .; CDR3aa: ASSQVGGTEAF
v_gene: TRBV6-5; d_gene: TRBD1; CDR3aa: ASSYGTGKGEQF
v_gene: TRBV2; d_gene: .; CDR3aa: ASSGDSLSNIQY